This T cell receptor (beta chain) was captured in a study of T cell changes during pregnancy in multiple sclerosis (dated by TCRdb to about 2019). About the study as a whole: The study examined how the T cell repertoire changed over the course of pregnancy in women with multiple sclerosis.

To note about this clone: Its antigen specificity is not known. Nothing much larger sits one base from this clone, and base qualities are not available.

The library was built by means of the immunoSEQ multiplex PCR assay. This is the immuneACCESS table as TCRdb keeps it, with only in-frame sequences that have V and J called. A part of the clones is gone; compared with another copy, unresolved V genes explain less than half, and the rest is unexplained. The table for this sample lists about 70,000 clones; nearly 95% of them were counted only once. The ten largest clones capture around 0.3% of the sample. V is cut by 4 bases and J by 0 bases, and the space between the germline ends is 4 bases. The cysteine opens and the phenylalanine closes a CDR3 of 13 amino acids. CDR3 DNA is the only sequence kept; it has 39 bases, read in frame from the first base. The germline V gene specifies KGHSH as CDR1 and LQKENI as CDR2.

This receptor was obtained from a female donor with multiple sclerosis, enrolled in a pregnancy study. The sample consisted of CD4+ T cells from peripheral blood mononuclear cells, taken after pregnancy. The chain is made from TRBV18 and TRBJ1-5, with an unclear D gene assignment. The CDR3 reads CASSRASNQPQHF. DNA sequence: TGTGCCAGCTCACGAGCTAGCAATCAGCCCCAGCATTTT.